This T cell receptor beta chain was sequenced during a study of shared clonotypes between healthy human individuals. Study as a whole: Donor ages ranged 18 to 49 years: a couple of women, a few men.

Using immunoSEQ multiplex PCR, the repertoire was profiled, and TCRdb retains in-frame clones only, with some absent. This sample yields around 1,100,000 clones, of which about 72% are seen a single time; 0.89% belongs to the top ten. The authors divided CD4+ cells into CD45RA+ naive and CD45RA-negative memory subsets. The CDR3 is made up of 12 amino acids. The V end was cut by 3 bases, the J end by 8 bases, with 10 bases between. Germline CDR1 and CDR2: LNHDA and SQIVND (reference sequence). The origin of this receptor is a man aged 18 to 29 in good health. Some clones in this sample may be carry-over from other donors' samples. The V call is TRBV19, the J call TRBJ1-2; D may be TRBD1 (6 bases). Sequenced input: memory CD4+ T cells from PBMCs. Subset given: CD45RA-negative fraction. The CDR3 here is CASSIRGGGYTF. Here the CDR3 DNA reads TGTGCCAGTAGTATTCGGGGGGGCGGCTACACCTTC.